The 22 T cell receptor beta chains reported below all come from one sample, sequenced in a study of CD8 T cells in ankylosing spondylitis. MiXCR, run by TCRdb on the 5' RACE reads, gives a single entry per CDR3 protein. The sample shows 200,000 to 250,000 distinct CDR3 sequences, under 12% of them seen only once. The sample consisted of blood, either unsorted or a sorted T cell fraction (not recorded which). Receptors originate from a male donor with ankylosing spondylitis or in good health (not recorded which).

This clonotype was seen repeatedly, ten times or more. CDR3 nucleotide sequence: TGTGCCAGCAGTTTAAGGGAGGCCTCGGGAAACACCATATATTTT. It translates to CASSLREASGNTIYF. The chain employs TRBV12-3 or TRBV12-4 and TRBJ1-3; no clear D gene. The CDR3 consists of 15 residues. V lost 2 bases and J 4 bases, leaving 12 bases between the germline ends.

Regarding this clonotype: At one boundary the junction diverges from the germline segment, which might be a read error. This sequence joins TRBV25-1 and TRBJ1-1, with unresolved D. The CDR3 length is 11 residues. Germline values: CDR1 MGHDK, CDR2 SYGVNS. DNA of the CDR3: TGTGCCAGCAGTCTGAACACTGCAGCTTTCTTT. As protein: CASSLNTAAFF. Looking up the rest from reference TRBV25-1 and TRBJ1-1 gives the full variable domain: EADIYQTPRYLVIGTGKKITLECSQTMGHDKMYWYQQDPGMELHLIHYSYGVNSTEKGDLSSESTVSRIRTEHFPLTLESARPSHTSQYLCASSLNTAAFFGQGTRLTVV.

This clonotype showed up many times. The chain uses TRBV27 and TRBJ1-2; D remains unclear. Trimming removed 0 bases at V and 2 bases at J, with 10 bases between. The germline CDR1 and CDR2 sequences are MNHEY and SMNVEV (reference sequence). This CDR3 region has 15 residues. CDR3 region: CASSLSGKGNYGYTF. The CDR3 DNA reads as TGTGCCAGCAGTTTATCCGGGAAAGGAAACTATGGCTACACCTTC.

This clonotype was found a few times. The gene calls are TRBV14 and TRBJ2-5; tentatively, D is TRBD1 or TRBD2 (6 bases each). From germline, CDR1 is SGHDN and CDR2 FVKESK. The CDR3 runs 14 residues. V lost 5 bases, J lost 4 bases, and 14 bases lay in between. This CDR3 is CASSEPRGLETQYF. In DNA form, the CDR3 reads TGTGCCAGCAGCGAGCCTCGGGGGCTAGAGACCCAGTACTTC. Drawing the rest from reference TRBV14 and TRBJ2-5, the complete variable domain is EAGVTQFPSHSVIEKGQTVTLRCDPISGHDNLYWYRRVMGKEIKFLLHFVKESKQDESGMPNNRFLAERTGGTYSTLKVQPAELEDSGVYFCASSEPRGLETQYFGPGTRLLVL.

This clonotype appeared many times. The chain combines TRBV5-1 with TRBJ2-1, with 14 bases matching TRBD2. The trim removed 7 bases at V and 12 bases at J, leaving 12 bases unmatched. CDR1 is SGHRS and CDR2 is YFSETQ in the germline V gene. The CDR3 totals 15 residues. CDR3 region: CASGERLAGGIRQFF. CDR3 bases: TGCGCCAGCGGCGAGCGACTAGCGGGGGGGATAAGGCAGTTCTTC.

Many counts were recorded for this clonotype. This CDR3 reads CATSSSGTGAGDTQYF. CDR3 bases: TGTGCCACCAGCAGCTCCGGGACAGGGGCAGGGGATACGCAGTATTTT. The V and J genes are TRBV15 and TRBJ2-3; 10 bases are a match to TRBD1. V trimming: 3 bases; J trimming: 6 bases; junction bases outside the gene matches: 9. Looked up from germline, CDR1 is LNHNV and CDR2 is YYDKDF (reference sequence). The CDR3 extends over 16 amino acids.

This clonotype was recorded at least ten times. The chain recombines TRBV5-6 with TRBJ1-4, with D uncertain. Germline V gives CDR1 SGHDT, CDR2 YYEEEE. The CDR3 has 14 amino acids. Deletions cut 0 bases from V and 2 bases from J, with 5 bases between. CDR3 region: CASSLAGTNEKLFF. The CDR3 coding sequence is TGTGCCAGCAGCTTGGCGGGTACTAATGAAAAACTGTTTTTT.

This clonotype has a handful of counts. V is TRBV5-1 and J is TRBJ1-1; 8 positions match TRBD1. Trimming removed 0 bases from V and 5 bases from J; junction bases left unmatched: 6. Germline values: CDR1 SGHRS, CDR2 YFSETQ. The CDR3 is 15 residues long. Here the CDR3 reads CASSLVAGGGTEAFF. The CDR3 bases are TGCGCCAGCAGCTTGGTAGCAGGGGGCGGAACTGAAGCTTTCTTT.

Ten or more counts support this clonotype. This sequence joins TRBV6-2 or TRBV6-3 and TRBJ2-1; D is ambiguous. The ends were cut back, 5 bases at V and 4 bases at J, with 9 bases in the middle. This CDR3 has 13 amino acids. CDR1 is MNHEY, CDR2 SVGEGT, per germline. Here the CDR3 DNA reads TGTGCCAGCAGTGCCGACTCTTACAATGAGCAGTTCTTC. Its protein is CASSADSYNEQFF.

The rearrangement uses TRBV15 and TRBJ2-4; 9 bases are a match to TRBD2. Germline V gene sequence: CDR1 LNHNV, CDR2 YYDKDF (reference sequence). CDR3 length equals 15 residues. The V segment lost 5 bases and the J segment 0 bases; nucleotides outside the gene matches: 2. The CDR3 reads CATSGGGVAKNIQYF. For the CDR3, the DNA is TGTGCCACCAGCGGCGGGGGGGTAGCCAAAAACATTCAGTACTTC.

This clonotype appeared many times. The V gene is TRBV3-1, the J gene TRBJ1-5; no definite D call. The CDR3 totals 15 residues. The germline V gene encodes CDR1 LGHDT and CDR2 YNNKEL (reference sequence). V was trimmed by 0 bases and J by 3 bases, leaving 9 bases between them. The CDR3 DNA is TGTGCCAGCAGCCAAGATCTAGGAGTCAATCAGCCCCAGCATTTT. This translates into CASSQDLGVNQPQHF.

This clonotype appeared many times. The chain links TRBV7-2 to TRBJ2-7; TRBD2 agrees at 7 bases. J gave up 7 bases and V 1 base, and 7 bases lay outside the gene matches. The germline V gene encodes CDR1 SGHTA and CDR2 FQGNSA. The CDR3 spans 14 residues. This CDR3 reads CASSLVTSAGEQYF. Written as DNA, the CDR3 is TGTGCCAGCAGCTTAGTTACTAGCGCGGGAGAGCAGTACTTC.

This clonotype was seen repeatedly, ten times or more. The chain combines TRBV7-9 with TRBJ2-7, with TRBD2 matching 8 bases. The V gene end was trimmed by 7 bases and the J gene end by 5 bases; junction bases not matched to a gene: 16. In germline, CDR1 is SEHNR, CDR2 FQNEAQ (reference sequence). This CDR3 spans 16 amino acids. Here the CDR3 DNA reads TGTGCCAGCACCCAAACGGCGGGGGGAACAATCCACGAGCAGTACTTC. It codes for CASTQTAGGTIHEQYF.

This clonotype came up many times. The chain couples TRBV5-1 to TRBJ2-7; 7 positions agree with TRBD1. Trimming at V came to 0 bases and at J to 3 bases, leaving 9 bases not matched to a gene. Germline loops: CDR1 SGHRS, CDR2 YFSETQ. The CDR3 extends over 16 amino acids. The CDR3 here is CASSLGGGALDYEQYF. CDR3 in DNA: TGCGCCAGCAGCTTGGGAGGGGGCGCCTTGGACTACGAGCAGTACTTC.

In this sample, this clonotype turned up many times. This rearrangement joins TRBV12-3 or TRBV12-4 to TRBJ1-2; tentative D call: TRBD1 (5 bases). V lost 3 bases and J lost 3, with 17 bases in between. This CDR3 comprises 16 residues. CDR3 in amino acids: CASSFVGAGPDYGYTF. The CDR3 DNA follows: TGTGCCAGCAGTTTCGTAGGGGCAGGACCGGACTATGGCTACACCTTC.

This clonotype was observed a single time. A read error may explain this, as a much larger clone is one base away. The chain recombines TRBV29-1 with TRBJ2-3; TRBD2 agrees at 9 bases. V lost 2 bases to trimming and J lost 2 bases; unmatched junction nucleotides: 5. CDR1 and CDR2 (germline): SQVTM, ANQGSEA. The CDR3 consists of 15 residues. CDR3 bases: TGCAGCGTTGAAATAGCGGGGGTGAACACAGATACGCAGTATTTT. As protein: CSVEIAGVNTDTQYF.

This clonotype was detected ten times or more. The V gene is TRBV5-6, the J gene TRBJ2-5; 8 bases fit TRBD1. V was clipped by 3 bases and J by 4 bases; unmatched bases: 5. The CDR3 is made up of 14 amino acids. Germline V gives CDR1 SGHDT, CDR2 YYEEEE. The CDR3 DNA reads as TGTGCCAGCAGCTCAACCGGGACAGGAGAGACCCAGTACTTC. This encodes CASSSTGTGETQYF.

The rearrangement links TRBV11-3 to TRBJ2-5, with D perhaps TRBD1 (6 bases). Trimming shortened V by 0 bases and J by 3 bases, and 14 bases separated the two germline ends. The CDR3 loop spans 16 amino acids. The germline V gene has CDR1 SGHNT and CDR2 YENEEA. In nucleotides, the CDR3 is TGTGCCAGCAGCTTAGATGGGGGCACAGGCAAAGAGACCCAGTACTTC. Amino acid sequence: CASSLDGGTGKETQYF.

At least ten counts were recorded for this clonotype. V and J are TRBV5-1 and TRBJ1-4, with D hard to call. Trimming removed 0 bases at V and 4 bases at J, with 7 bases between. This CDR3 has 14 residues. Per germline, CDR1 SGHRS and CDR2 YFSETQ. CDR3 bases: TGCGCCAGCAGCTTGGGACCGATTAATGAAAAACTGTTTTTT. Translated: CASSLGPINEKLFF.

The table lists this clonotype with a few counts. CDR3 amino acids: CASSGTSGAADTQYF. The DNA for the CDR3 is TGCGCCAGCAGCGGGACTAGCGGGGCGGCAGATACGCAGTATTTT. J is TRBJ2-3 and V is TRBV5-1; 13 positions agree with TRBD2. Germline assignment: CDR1 SGHRS and CDR2 YFSETQ. V dropped 4 bases and J dropped 4; count of bases not matched to a gene: 3. This CDR3 is built from 15 residues.

This clonotype turned up a few times. This chain joins TRBV6-1 and TRBJ2-3, with 10 bases matching TRBD1. Germline V gene sequence: CDR1 MNHNS, CDR2 SASEGT. The V gene end was trimmed by 4 bases and the J gene end by 3 bases; junction bases not matched to a gene: 10. The CDR3 totals 17 residues. CDR3 in amino acids: CASSGGPGQGRTDTQYF. CDR3 sequence (DNA): TGTGCCAGCAGTGGGGGACCGGGACAGGGGCGTACAGATACGCAGTATTTT.

This clonotype came up many times. The chain couples TRBV11-1 to TRBJ2-6; 9 bases line up with TRBD1. After removal of 1 base from V and 6 bases from J, the junction contained 13 bases not matched to a gene. CDR3 length: 19 amino acids. Per the germline V gene, CDR1 is SGHAT and CDR2 is FQDESV (reference sequence). The CDR3 reads CASSLVQGTGLNLANVLTF. The CDR3 DNA reads as TGTGCCAGCAGCTTAGTCCAAGGGACAGGGTTAAACTTGGCCAACGTCCTGACTTTC.